The sequence of this T cell receptor (beta chain) was determined in a study of blood T cell repertoires in COVID-19. Study-wide background: Spain, Italy and the United States supplied samples that represented acute and convalescent COVID-19. PBMCs, B-cell-depleted T cells, or T cells provided the cDNA or gDNA that made up the material.

Deletions cut 0 bases from V and 4 bases from J, with 8 bases between. This CDR3 is 14 amino acids long. In germline, CDR1 is SGHRS, CDR2 YFSETQ. Methods used by the authors: Quantification of nucleated cells was approximated via reference gene primer amplification. The method was immunoSEQ multiplex PCR; TCRdb's version includes in-frame clones alone and lacks a portion of them. V and J calls and clone size come straight from that table; D and trimming were deduced from the DNA. The profile shows more than 150,000 clones, approximately 88% of them singletons. Sample: peripheral blood. The gene calls are TRBV5-1 and TRBJ1-5; D gene unclear. This receptor was identified in a man aged 35-49 years with acute or convalescent COVID-19. CDR3: CASSLDNRNQPQHF. The CDR3, as DNA: TGCGCCAGCAGCTTGGATAACAGAAATCAGCCCCAGCATTTT. Full variable domain (rest looked up from reference TRBV5-1 and TRBJ1-5): KAGVTQTPRYLIKTRGQQVTLSCSPISGHRSVSWYQQTPGQGLQFLFEYFSETQRNKGNFPGRFSGRQFSNSRSEMNVSTLELGDSALYLCASSLDNRNQPQHFGDGTRLSIL.